The sequence of this T cell receptor (beta chain) was determined in a study of T cells in Graves' hyperthyroidism and ophthalmopathy. Turning to the study itself: Before treatment of any kind, peripheral blood was taken at initial diagnosis. Findings of the study overall: Blood also carried most thyroid clonotypes expanded above 0.001.

Germline V gene data show CDR1 as LNHDA and CDR2 as SQIVND (reference sequence). The ends were cut back, 3 bases at V and 4 bases at J, with 15 bases in the middle. The CDR3 covers 16 residues. From RNA transcripts, TCR beta CDR3 regions were amplified. Carried out on the TCR CDR3, a first-round RT-PCR used the HTBI primer set. TCRdb re-called the multiplex PCR reads through MiXCR, storing one row per CDR3 protein. The table has fewer than 200,000 distinct CDR3 sequences, about a tenth seen once; the top ten hold approximately 20%. As for this clonotype: The antigen is not known.

The sequencing input was blood. The sequence came from a woman between 18 and 29 years old with Graves' hyperthyroidism that later progressed to Graves' ophthalmopathy. J is TRBJ2-2 and V is TRBV19; D possibly uses TRBD1 or TRBD2 (5 bases each). The CDR3 loop is CASSILGPRGTGELFF. Written as DNA, the CDR3 is TGTGCCAGTAGTATTCTGGGACCCCGAGGCACCGGGGAGCTGTTTTTT.